A selection of T cell receptor beta chains follows, all from one sample in a study of siplizumab effects on memory and regulatory T cells. Clones were read by immunoSEQ multiplex PCR, and TCRdb kept only the in-frame ones, dropping some. The sample lists more than 85,000 clones, about 92% occurring once. Source material: Tregs sorted from blood. The receptors were sampled from a human donor in good health. Each CDR3 is given without its conserved first and last residue. The order of the fields is V gene, J gene, clone size, CDR3 protein. Only some rows state a clone size, as once, few, many or a class for expanded clones.

TRBV6-5	TRBJ1-1	NA	ASSRMTGANTEAF
TRBV7-8	TRBJ1-5	few	ASSLDLSYSNQPQH
TRBV19	TRBJ1-5	few	ASSSSVNQPQH
TRBV28	TRBJ2-1	NA	ASSSGLAGSSEQF
TRBV5-1	TRBJ2-5	NA	ASSLGQGAEQY
TRBV18	TRBJ1-4	NA	ASSSGMSNEKLF
TRBV19	TRBJ2-7	NA	ASSIVTAGGPYEQY
TRBV9	TRBJ2-3	NA	ASSFTTSGDTWGADTQY
TRBV7-9	TRBJ1-5	NA	ASSLGRDQPQH
TRBV9	TRBJ2-2	NA	ASSPRLAGHTGELF
TRBV19	TRBJ1-2	NA	ASRGYYGYT
TRBV5-1	TRBJ2-1	NA	ASSFSDRVTNEQF
TRBV19	TRBJ2-3	once	ASGLSQPRTDTQY
TRBV4-2	TRBJ2-7	once	ASSQGTGPLAGYEQY
TRBV5-1	TRBJ2-1	NA	ASSFQGYYNEQF
TRBV5-1	TRBJ2-1	NA	ASSQRQGVSNEQF
TRBV29-1	TRBJ1-4	NA	SVEPPPGTNEKLF
TRBV21-1	TRBJ2-4	NA	ASSKLGRDRETDRVAKNIQY
TRBV2	TRBJ2-1	NA	ASSETPIGGGLEQF
TRBV4-1	TRBJ2-2	NA	ASSRSRVRDRGRNSGELF
TRBV10-2	TRBJ2-7	NA	ASRPTGTTYEQY
TRBV11-2	TRBJ2-1	NA	ASSLFRGLSNEQF
TRBV18	TRBJ2-7	NA	ASSPTGGEQY
TRBV28	TRBJ2-1	NA	ASKRTFSYNEQF
TRBV11-2	TRBJ2-3	NA	ASSIRQGISTDTQY
TRBV15	TRBJ2-2	NA	ATSRDLPSINTGELF
TRBV5-1	TRBJ2-7	NA	ASSAGQGRDEQY
TRBV10-3	TRBJ2-1	NA	AIRDDKYNEQF
TRBV5-1	TRBJ2-5	NA	ASSLTQETQY
TRBV7-3	TRBJ2-7	NA	ASSLLAGDYEQY
TRBV7-8	TRBJ2-7	NA	ASSLPGGDEQY
TRBV19	TRBJ2-1	NA	ASRDSVGPLGGEQF
TRBV7-9	TRBJ2-5	NA	ASSQYSSREAKETQY
TRBV7-9	TRBJ2-5	NA	ASSLVGSGRMETQY
TRBV7-3	TRBJ2-1	NA	ASSLFAGVWNEQF
TRBV6-5	TRBJ2-5	NA	ASSRPGRQETQY
TRBV5-1	TRBJ1-1	NA	ASSRQGATEAF
TRBV7-9	TRBJ1-2	few	ASSFDTRYDGYT
TRBV5-1	TRBJ2-1	NA	ASSLGRAWDEQF
TRBV7-2	TRBJ1-6	NA	ASSSGGAANSPLH
TRBV27	TRBJ1-2	NA	ASSGGRNYGYT